This T cell receptor beta chain is drawn from a study of regulatory dendritic cells for organ transplantation. Looking at the study overall: Regulatory dendritic cells came from monocytes given vitamin D3 and IL-10.

CFSE-labeled sorted T cells met regulatory or mature dendritic cells for over 4 days. Of note for this clone: Its antigen is unidentified.

This CDR3 spans 13 amino acids. Trimming removed 4 bases from V and 4 bases from J; junction bases left unmatched: 2. From germline, CDR1 is SGHNT and CDR2 YYREEE (reference sequence). Points from the study as a whole: Mature dendritic cells appeared to drive more memory CD8+ clonal expansion than regulatory ones.

TCRdb keeps only in-frame clones here, not all; method: immunoSEQ multiplex PCR. This table holds 7,700 or so clones, roughly 64% found once. The chain links TRBV5-4 to TRBJ2-1, with 7 bases matching TRBD1. Sequenced input: memory CD4+ T cells from blood cultured with dendritic cells. Subset meaning: CD45RO+ memory T cells. The origin of this receptor is a human donor in good health. The CDR3 region has the DNA TGTGCCAGCAGCCCGACAGGGTACAATGAGCAGTTCTTC. Its translation: CASSPTGYNEQFF.